These 16 T cell receptor beta chains share one sample of origin, sequenced in a study of neurological immune-mediated disorders. TCRdb reanalysed the 5' RACE reads using MiXCR and keeps one entry per CDR3 protein. The sample holds about 30,000 distinct CDR3 sequences, approximately 5% seen once. The specimen was CD4+ T cells from blood. The receptor set was obtained from a woman aged 50 to 60 in good health.

Many counts were recorded for this clonotype. The CDR3 sequence is CASSPVQTSYEQYF. The CDR3 DNA reads TGTGCCAGCTCACCGGTACAGACCTCCTACGAGCAGTACTTC. The chain carries TRBV18 and TRBJ2-7, with D unresolved. CDR3 length: 14 residues. Germline V gene sequence: CDR1 KGHSH, CDR2 LQKENI. V was trimmed by 3 bases and J by 0 bases, leaving 9 bases between them.

This clonotype was picked up many times. The chain joins TRBV20-1 to TRBJ2-7; D gene ambiguous. Germline CDR1 reads DFQATT; CDR2 reads SNEGSKA (reference sequence). This CDR3 region has 11 residues. Trimming removed 0 bases from V and 6 bases from J, with 6 bases in between. In nucleotides, the CDR3 is TGCAGTGCTAGAGATCTCCCCGAGCAGTACTTC. Amino acid sequence: CSARDLPEQYF.

This clonotype appeared many times. The chain links TRBV6-1 to TRBJ1-2; 7 bases fit TRBD1. Germline assignment: CDR1 MNHNS and CDR2 SASEGT. V dropped 3 bases and J dropped 4; count of bases not matched to a gene: 14. CDR3 length equals 17 residues. The CDR3 nucleotides read TGTGCCAGCAGTGATCTCTTAGTGGGACAGCACCGCTATGGCTACACCTTC. Its translation is CASSDLLVGQHRYGYTF.

This clonotype was detected ten times or more. The rearrangement links TRBV7-6 to TRBJ1-1; D gene uncertain. Trimming removed 2 bases from V and 6 bases from J, with 10 bases in between. This CDR3 has 13 residues. Germline assignment: CDR1 SGHVS and CDR2 FNYEAQ. CDR3 DNA: TGTGCCAGCAGCTTATACAGAGGTTCTGAAGCTTTCTTT. This sequence encodes CASSLYRGSEAFF. The whole variable domain, filled in from reference TRBV7-6 and TRBJ1-1, reads GAGVSQSPRYKVTKRGQDVALRCDPISGHVSLYWYRQALGQGPEFLTYFNYEAQQDKSGLPNDRFSAERPEGSISTLTIQRTEQRDSAMYRCASSLYRGSEAFFGQGTRLTVV.

This clonotype was counted at least ten times. This chain connects TRBV7-2 to TRBJ2-3; possible D gene TRBD2, 5 bases. The V gene's germline CDR1 is SGHTA and CDR2 FQGNSA. V was shortened by 5 bases and J by 11 bases, with 14 bases between the two germline ends. The CDR3 contains 12 residues. CDR3 amino acids: CASSTLEGRQYF. The DNA of the CDR3 is TGTGCCAGCAGCACCCTTGAGGGCCGGCAGTATTTT.

This clonotype was found many times. CDR3: CASSITSPLVDTQYF. The DNA of the CDR3 is TGCGCCAGCAGCATAACTAGCCCACTGGTCGATACGCAGTATTTT. The V and J genes are TRBV5-1 and TRBJ2-3; D is possibly TRBD2 (6 bases). CDR3 length: 15 amino acids. Trimming removed 4 bases at V and 6 bases at J, with 18 bases between. The V gene's germline CDR1 is SGHRS and CDR2 YFSETQ.

This clonotype was recorded many times. This sequence joins TRBV28 and TRBJ2-2; 13 positions agree with TRBD2. Germline V gives CDR1 MDHEN, CDR2 SYDVKM. Trimming took 6 bases from V and 1 from J; bases not matched to a gene: 11. The CDR3 consists of 19 residues. DNA of the CDR3: TGTGCCAGCAGAATACGGACTAGCGGGAGAACGAGGAACACCGGGGAGCTGTTTTTT. The encoded protein is CASRIRTSGRTRNTGELFF.

There are many counts of this clonotype. J is TRBJ2-3 and V is TRBV6-1; weak D call: TRBD2 (6 bases). Germline CDR1 reads MNHNS; CDR2 reads SASEGT. This CDR3 has 15 residues. The V gene lost 2 bases and the J gene lost 0 bases, with 9 bases spanning the gap. CDR3 sequence: CASSEMAGSTDTQYF. In nucleotides, the CDR3 is TGTGCCAGCAGTGAAATGGCGGGGAGCACAGATACGCAGTATTTT.

The table lists this clonotype with many counts. This chain uses TRBV28 with TRBJ2-7; 11 positions agree with TRBD1. This CDR3 has 15 amino acids. V was clipped by 2 bases and J by 5 bases; unmatched bases: 5. From germline, CDR1 is MDHEN and CDR2 SYDVKM. As DNA, the CDR3 is TGTGCCAGCAGTTTACACGGACAGGGGGCAAACGAGCAGTACTTC. It is translated as CASSLHGQGANEQYF.

This clonotype has at least ten counts. The chain employs TRBV5-6 and TRBJ2-1, with D unresolved. Looked up from germline, CDR1 is SGHDT and CDR2 is YYEEEE. V was clipped by 3 bases and J by 6 bases, with 13 bases between them. The CDR3 loop spans 14 amino acids. CDR3 sequence (DNA): TGTGCCAGCAGCTCGAGGACCCCCATCAATGAGCAGTTCTTC. Amino acid sequence: CASSSRTPINEQFF.

This clonotype was detected many times. CDR3 nucleotide sequence: TGTGCCAGCAGCGTATGGCTACAGGGAACGTGGGGCTACACCTTC. It specifies CASSVWLQGTWGYTF. The V gene is TRBV5-8, the J gene TRBJ1-2; D perhaps matches TRBD1 (6 bases). Trimming cost V 4 bases and J 8 bases, with 21 bases left between them. There are 15 residues in the CDR3. Looked up from germline, CDR1 is SGHTS and CDR2 is YDEGEE.

This clonotype was detected many times. The CDR3 DNA reads as TGTGCCAGCAGTTTATCTGGGGGTCCTGCAACTAATGAAAAACTGTTTTTT. As protein: CASSLSGGPATNEKLFF. This chain uses TRBV28 with TRBJ1-4, with TRBD1 as a possible D gene (5 bases). Trimming removed 1 base at V and 0 bases at J, with 12 bases between. The length of the CDR3 is 17 residues. The germline V gene encodes CDR1 MDHEN and CDR2 SYDVKM.

This clonotype was picked up many times. The rearrangement joins TRBV20-1 to TRBJ1-5, with 8 positions matching TRBD1. J lost 0 bases, V lost 5 bases, and 6 bases had no gene match. The CDR3 contains 15 residues. CDR1 is DFQATT, CDR2 SNEGSKA, per germline (reference sequence). The CDR3 here is CSARPQGASNQPQHF. Here the CDR3 DNA reads TGCAGTGCTCGTCCCCAGGGGGCTAGCAATCAGCCCCAGCATTTT.

This clonotype occurred many times. The chain uses TRBV9 and TRBJ2-7, with D possibly being TRBD1 (6 bases). Germline-derived CDR1 and CDR2 are SGDLS and YYNGEE. The CDR3 totals 15 residues. Trimming took 0 bases from V and 1 from J, leaving 11 bases between them. The CDR3 loop is CASSVGLGASYEQYF. CDR3 DNA: TGTGCCAGCAGCGTAGGTCTGGGGGCTTCCTACGAGCAGTACTTC.

This clonotype was counted many times. The CDR3 protein is CSVNDGASGTDTQYF. CDR3 bases: TGCAGCGTCAACGACGGGGCTAGTGGCACAGATACGCAGTATTTT. The chain couples TRBV29-1 to TRBJ2-3, with D perhaps matching TRBD1 or TRBD2 (5 bases each). The length of the CDR3 is 15 residues. Trimming removed 6 bases from V and 1 base from J, with 17 bases in between. CDR1 and CDR2 from the germline V gene are SQVTM and ANQGSEA.

This clonotype occurred many times. The CDR3 sequence is CASSLDGRDQDTQYF. The CDR3 DNA follows: TGTGCCAGCAGCTTAGATGGGCGGGACCAGGATACGCAGTATTTT. The genes are TRBV11-2 and TRBJ2-3; TRBD2 might be the D (6 bases). Trimming removed 0 bases from V and 6 bases from J, with 13 bases in between. The CDR3 loop spans 15 amino acids. Germline loops: CDR1 SGHAT, CDR2 FQNNGV. Complete variable domain (other parts from reference TRBV11-2 and TRBJ2-3): EAGVAQSPRYKIIEKRQSVAFWCNPISGHATLYWYQQILGQGPKLLIQFQNNGVVDDSQLPKDRFSAERLKGVDSTLKIQPAKLEDSAVYLCASSLDGRDQDTQYFGPGTRLTVL.